Listed below are T cell receptor beta chains from one sample, sequenced in a study of human T cells and chemical hapten exposure. TCRdb fed the RACE reads into MiXCR, producing one record per CDR3 protein. The table lists 75,000 to 100,000 distinct CDR3 sequences, 9.3% of them singletons. The specimen was whole blood, collected in connection with sensitization to the hapten diphenylcyclopropenone (DPC). Source of these receptors: a woman aged 40 to 55 with alopecia areata. Some clones in this sample may be carry-over from other donors' samples. CDR3s include the opening cysteine and the closing phenylalanine or tryptophan. A D gene is named only where the DNA matches it firmly. Expanded clones get a size class; other rows say once, few or many, or leave the size out.

clone_size j_call d_call v_call cdr3_nt cdr3_aa
many TRBJ2-3 . TRBV14 TGTGCCAGCAGCCCTGGGACCACAGATACGCAGTATTTT CASSPGTTDTQYF
few TRBJ1-2 . TRBV5-4 TGTGCCACCTCCTTAAACTATGGCTACACCTTC CATSLNYGYTF
few TRBJ1-1 TRBD1 TRBV20-1 TGCAGTGCTAGCCCAGGGGGGAACACTGAAGCTTTCTTT CSASPGGNTEAFF
few TRBJ2-7 TRBD2 TRBV10-3 TGTGCCATCAGTGAGTCGAGCGGGAACTCCTACGAGCAGTACTTC CAISESSGNSYEQYF
. TRBJ2-1 TRBD2 TRBV3-1 TGTGCCAGCAGCCGAACTAGCGGAGGCTACAATGAGCAGTTCTTC CASSRTSGGYNEQFF
many TRBJ2-3 . TRBV12-3/TRBV12-4 TGTGCCAGCAGTTTCGGGGGCCCCACAGATACGCAGTATTTT CASSFGGPTDTQYF
few TRBJ2-3 . TRBV12-3/TRBV12-4 TGTGCCAGCAGTGACCCCATTTCAATCGGTCACACAGATACGCAGTATTTT CASSDPISIGHTDTQYF
. TRBJ1-2 TRBD1 TRBV5-6 TGTGCCAGCAGCGGGACAGGGGGCTCTAACTATGGCTACACCTTC CASSGTGGSNYGYTF
many TRBJ1-2 . TRBV12-3/TRBV12-4 TGTGCCAGCAGTCCGGGTGTCCGCTATGGCTACACCTTC CASSPGVRYGYTF
many TRBJ1-5 . TRBV2 TGTGCCAGCAGGCCAGGCGGTCAGCCCCAGCATTTT CASRPGGQPQHF
. TRBJ2-1 . TRBV29-1 TGCAGCGTTGGAAGGCAGCCCAATGAGCAGTTCTTC CSVGRQPNEQFF
. TRBJ2-2 TRBD1 TRBV19 TGTGCCAGTAGTGTCGACAGGGTCGGGGAGCTGTTTTTT CASSVDRVGELFF
. TRBJ2-1 . TRBV7-6 TGTGCCAGCAGCTTAGATCATGGAGGTAGTGAGCAGTTCTTC CASSLDHGGSEQFF
. TRBJ2-7 . TRBV19 TGTGCCAGTAGTATACGGGGGGCGATAAGCTCCTACGAGCAGTACTTC CASSIRGAISSYEQYF
. TRBJ1-1 . TRBV12-3/TRBV12-4 TGTGCCACCCGGATGGAGTGGACTGAAGCTTTCTTT CATRMEWTEAFF
many TRBJ2-2 TRBD1 TRBV27 TGTGCCAGCAGTCAAGGGACAGGGGTTGGGGAGCTGTTTTTT CASSQGTGVGELFF
few TRBJ2-2 . TRBV6-5 TGTGCCACTGTCGCGGTCACCGGGGAGCTGTTTTTT CATVAVTGELFF
. TRBJ2-2 . TRBV20-1 TGCAGTGCCTCCCCGGACTTCGGGGAGCTGTTTTTT CSASPDFGELFF
. TRBJ2-1 . TRBV7-9 TGTGCCAGCAGCTTATCACAGGGAGACAATGAGCAGTTCTTC CASSLSQGDNEQFF
few TRBJ2-2 TRBD1 TRBV20-1 TGCAGTGCTCGGACAGGGAACACCGGGGAGCTGTTTTTT CSARTGNTGELFF
many TRBJ1-2 . TRBV28 TGTGCCAGCAGTTTGTCCCTCACTGGGGCGAGGCGTTACACCTTC CASSLSLTGARRYTF
many TRBJ2-1 . TRBV4-3 TGCGCCAGCAGCCAAAGTTACCGGGCCCCCAATGAGCAGTTCTTC CASSQSYRAPNEQFF
many TRBJ2-3 . TRBV27 TGTGCCAGCCGCGGGCCTGGGGATACGCAGTATTTT CASRGPGDTQYF
many TRBJ2-3 . TRBV7-3 TGTGCCAGCAGCCTACAACCGGCCTCAGCAGATACGCAGTATTTT CASSLQPASADTQYF
many TRBJ2-3 . TRBV3-1 TGTGCCAGCAGCCAAGATTCAGCGGAGACTAGCACAGATACGCAGTATTTT CASSQDSAETSTDTQYF
many TRBJ2-7 TRBD2 TRBV7-6 TGTGCCAGCAGCTTAGGTAGCGGGGTCTCCTACGAGCAGTACTTC CASSLGSGVSYEQYF
. TRBJ1-1 TRBD1 TRBV5-6 TGTGCCAGCAGCTTAGGGACGGGACAGGGTTACACTGAAGCTTTCTTT CASSLGTGQGYTEAFF
many TRBJ2-1 . TRBV11-3 TGTGCCAGCAGCTTAGGGCCCAGTTACAATGAGCAGTTCTTC CASSLGPSYNEQFF
many TRBJ2-1 . TRBV5-1 TGCGCCAGCAGCTTGGCAATACGCAATGAGCAGTTCTTC CASSLAIRNEQFF
. TRBJ2-7 TRBD2 TRBV6-2/TRBV6-3 TGTGCCAGTTGTCGAAGGGCTAGCGGGAGCTACGAGCAGTACTTC CASCRRASGSYEQYF
. TRBJ2-3 . TRBV7-8 TGTGCCAGCAGCTTAGGTCGGACATTTATAAGCACAGATACGCAGTATTTT CASSLGRTFISTDTQYF
many TRBJ2-6 TRBD1 TRBV2 TGTGCCAGCAGCCGCTGGGGGACAGGGGGTGTTCCCTCTGGGGCCAACGTCCTGACTTTC CASSRWGTGGVPSGANVLTF
few TRBJ2-1 . TRBV6-2/TRBV6-3 TGTGCCAGCAGTTACAATAGTGGAAGCAATGAGCAGTTCTTC CASSYNSGSNEQFF
many TRBJ1-2 . TRBV14 TGTGCCAGCAGCCCGCTAAGTAACTATGGCTACACCTTC CASSPLSNYGYTF
many TRBJ2-7 TRBD1 TRBV2 TGTGCCAGCAGCCGGGACAGGGCCTACGAGCAGTACTTC CASSRDRAYEQYF
many TRBJ2-7 . TRBV30 TGTGCCTGGAGTGTAACACCCTACGAGCAGTACTTC CAWSVTPYEQYF
. TRBJ2-6 . TRBV27 TGTGCCAGCAGTCCTATTAGGTTCTCTGGGGCCAACGTCCTGACTTTC CASSPIRFSGANVLTF
few TRBJ2-7 . TRBV9 TGTGCCAGCAGCGTTGGGGGTCTGGACTCCTACGAGCAGTACTTC CASSVGGLDSYEQYF
many TRBJ2-3 TRBD2 TRBV20-1 TGCAGTGCTAGCACGTCTAGCGGGGCCACAGATACGCAGTATTTT CSASTSSGATDTQYF
many TRBJ2-7 . TRBV7-9 TGTGCCAGCAGCCACGGACAGAGTCGGTTTTGGGAGCAGTACTTC CASSHGQSRFWEQYF
few TRBJ1-6 . TRBV7-9 TGTGCCAGCAGCGGAAGAGCCGGAGAACGTAATTCACCCCTCCACTTT CASSGRAGERNSPLHF
few TRBJ2-1 . TRBV29-1 TGCAGCGTGAAAGTACTAACAGGGTATTCTCCCCTCGGCAATGAGCAGTTCTTC CSVKVLTGYSPLGNEQFF
many TRBJ2-2 . TRBV19 TGTGCCAGTAGTATCTCTCCCGCGAGCGGGGAGCTGTTTTTT CASSISPASGELFF
many TRBJ1-1 . TRBV14 TGTGCCAGCAGCCATCCCGTGCTGGACAGCGGTTCGGTTAGCATGGTCACTGAAGCTTTCTTT CASSHPVLDSGSVSMVTEAFF
. TRBJ2-6 TRBD1 TRBV20-1 TGCAGTGCTAGAGTGAATGGACAGGGGAATGCCAACGTCCTGACTTTC CSARVNGQGNANVLTF
. TRBJ2-3 . TRBV30 TGTGCCTGGGAAGCAGCCGGAACCTTCACAGATACGCAGTATTTT CAWEAAGTFTDTQYF
many TRBJ1-5 . TRBV7-9 TGTGCCAGCAGCTTTCAAAATCAGCCCCAGCATTTT CASSFQNQPQHF
few TRBJ2-5 . TRBV4-1 TGCGCCAGCAGCCAATGGCAGAAAGAGACCCAGTACTTC CASSQWQKETQYF
many TRBJ1-3 . TRBV5-1 TGCGCCAGCAGCGGCTACATTGGAAACACCATATATTTT CASSGYIGNTIYF
few TRBJ2-2 . TRBV24-1 TGTGCCACCAGTGACCGACCCAACACCGGGGAGCTGTTTTTT CATSDRPNTGELFF
few TRBJ2-5 . TRBV6-2/TRBV6-3 TGTGCCTGCAGTTTAATACAGGTTCAAGAGACCCAGTACTTC CACSLIQVQETQYF
many TRBJ2-7 . TRBV4-3 TGCGCCAGCAGCCAAGGGTCAGCGGTTGCCGCCTACGAGCAGTACTTC CASSQGSAVAAYEQYF
many TRBJ2-3 TRBD2 TRBV7-9 TGTGCCAGCAGCTTAGGCGCGGGAGTCTCAGATACGCAGTATTTT CASSLGAGVSDTQYF
few TRBJ2-5 . TRBV18 TGTGCCAGCTCACCACCGAGTGCCGAGACCCAGTACTTC CASSPPSAETQYF
many TRBJ1-1 . TRBV15 TGTGCCACCAGCAGAGATGGAACAATCGGGAACACTGAAGCTTTCTTT CATSRDGTIGNTEAFF
many TRBJ1-1 . TRBV7-9 TGTGCCAGCAGCCCGACAGGTGGAACTGAAGCTTTCTTT CASSPTGGTEAFF
few TRBJ1-2 . TRBV20-1 TGCAGTGCTATACCCGGGACGCTAAACTATGGCTACACCTTC CSAIPGTLNYGYTF